Detailed here is one T cell receptor beta chain. This sample stems from a study of blood T cell repertoires in COVID-19. At the level of the study: Acute and convalescent COVID-19 specimens originated in the United States, Italy and Spain. From T cells, B-cell-depleted T cells, or PBMCs came the material, which was cDNA or gDNA.

This CDR3 contains 18 residues. V gave up 3 bases and J gave up 3 bases; unmatched junction bases: 12. Germline loops: CDR1 LNHDA, CDR2 SQIVND (reference sequence). Per the original methods: Counts of nucleated cells, estimated from reference gene primer amplification, were obtained. Some clones are missing from TCRdb's copy, which holds only in-frame ones; the method was immunoSEQ multiplex PCR. That table gives V, J and clone size, and the DNA gave D and trimming. The data show some 150,000 clones, 88% seen once. This receptor was taken from a human donor in a cohort sampled during active COVID-19. The chain links TRBV19 to TRBJ2-2; TRBD2 agrees at 8 bases. The sequencing sample was made of peripheral blood. In DNA form, the CDR3 reads TGTGCCAGTAGTATTATCGTTAGACTAGCGTTCGACACCGGGGAGCTGTTTTTT. This sequence encodes CASSIIVRLAFDTGELFF.